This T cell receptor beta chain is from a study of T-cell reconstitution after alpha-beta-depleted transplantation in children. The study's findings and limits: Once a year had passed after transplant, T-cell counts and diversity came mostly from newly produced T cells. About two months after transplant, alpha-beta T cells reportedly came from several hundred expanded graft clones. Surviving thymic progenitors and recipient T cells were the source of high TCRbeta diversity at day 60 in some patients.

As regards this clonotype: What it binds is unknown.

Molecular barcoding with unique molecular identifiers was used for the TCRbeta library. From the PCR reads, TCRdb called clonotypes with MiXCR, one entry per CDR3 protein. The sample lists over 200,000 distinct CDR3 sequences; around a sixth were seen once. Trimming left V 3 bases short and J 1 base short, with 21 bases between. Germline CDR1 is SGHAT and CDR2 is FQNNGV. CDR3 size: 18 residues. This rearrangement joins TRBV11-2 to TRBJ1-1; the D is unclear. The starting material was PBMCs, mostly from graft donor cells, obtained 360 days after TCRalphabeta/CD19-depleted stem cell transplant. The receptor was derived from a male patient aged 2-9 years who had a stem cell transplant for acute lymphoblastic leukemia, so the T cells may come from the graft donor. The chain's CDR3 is CASSFQPFLAWANTEAFF. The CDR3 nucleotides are TGTGCCAGCAGCTTCCAACCCTTCCTCGCATGGGCGAACACTGAAGCTTTCTTT.